This T cell receptor (beta chain) is drawn from a study of early T cells in non-severe SARS-CoV-2 infection. The wider study: Bulk RNA isolated from unsorted whole blood underwent sequencing; chains were not paired.

This clonotype was recorded at least ten times. Antigen unknown. General study points: Matching against VDJdb likely underestimated virus-specific expansions, favoring anti-spike CD8.

The CDR3 consists of 12 residues. Germline CDR1 reads SGHTA; CDR2 reads FQGNSA. V was clipped by 2 bases and J by 10 bases, with 11 bases between them. Attachment of unique molecular identifiers to individual cDNA molecules was performed. TCRdb re-analysed the 5' RACE reads in MiXCR, keeping a single row per CDR3 protein. Among fewer than 30,000 distinct CDR3 sequences listed, 4.3% were seen once. The chain joins TRBV7-2 to TRBJ1-2, with D unclear. This sequence was found in an adult who was a healthcare worker with PCR-confirmed SARS-CoV-2 infection or an uninfected control (not recorded which). The specimen was whole blood. CDR3 sequence reads: CASSLPPRDYTF. For the CDR3, the DNA is TGTGCCAGCAGCTTACCCCCCCGTGACTACACCTTC.